What follows is one T cell receptor beta chain and its context. Generated by immunoSEQ multiplex PCR, the TCRdb table keeps only in-frame clones and is missing some. The sample shows more than 25,000 clones, 91% of them seen only once. The entry originates in a study of control samples from healthy donors and cancer patients. V dropped 4 bases and J dropped 1 base, with 21 bases sitting between them. In germline, CDR1 is SGHDT, CDR2 YYEEEE. This CDR3 contains 18 residues. The rearrangement joins TRBV5-6 to TRBJ2-1; D is perhaps TRBD2 (6 bases). This receptor was taken from a man between 50 and 59 years old with lung cancer. Sequenced input: PBMCs. This chain's CDR3 is CASSQSAGTSMSYNEQFF. CDR3 DNA sequence: TGTGCCAGCAGCCAATCGGCCGGGACTTCTATGTCCTACAATGAGCAGTTCTTC.